This TCR beta chain was profiled in a study of identifying expanded T cells in peripheral blood. The germline V gene encodes CDR1 SEHNR and CDR2 FQNEAQ (reference sequence). The CDR3 has 14 residues. Trimming shortened V by 0 bases and J by 7 bases, and 12 bases separated the two germline ends. Study outcomes and limitations: Technical replicates showed roughly 1.2 changed clones; approximately 2 weeks about 16.4; four weeks 19.

For this clone: Its specificity is not known.

Profiling relied on immunoSEQ multiplex PCR, and the TCRdb table lists in-frame clones only, not all of them. The sample contains 100,000 or so clones, about 89% of which appear only once. The V and J genes are TRBV7-9 and TRBJ1-2, with a weak D call TRBD1 (5 bases). The TCR sequence derives from a person between 18 and 75 years old in good health. The specimen was blood. The CDR3 nucleotides read TGTGCCAGCAGCTTAGCCTCGGGGGTCTCTGGCTACACCTTC. Amino acid sequence: CASSLASGVSGYTF.